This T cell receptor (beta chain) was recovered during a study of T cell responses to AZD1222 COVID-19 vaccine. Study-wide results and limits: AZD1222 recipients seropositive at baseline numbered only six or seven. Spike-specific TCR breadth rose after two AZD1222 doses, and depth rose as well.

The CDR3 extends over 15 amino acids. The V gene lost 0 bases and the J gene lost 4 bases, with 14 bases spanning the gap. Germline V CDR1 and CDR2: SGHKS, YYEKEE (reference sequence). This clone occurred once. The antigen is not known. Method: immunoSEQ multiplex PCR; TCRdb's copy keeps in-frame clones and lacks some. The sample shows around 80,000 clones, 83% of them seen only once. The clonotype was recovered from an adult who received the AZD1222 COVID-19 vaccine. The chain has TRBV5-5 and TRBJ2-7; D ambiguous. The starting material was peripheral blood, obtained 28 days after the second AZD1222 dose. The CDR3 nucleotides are TGTGCCAGCAGCTTGGTAGGGTTTGATTCTTACGAGCAGTACTTC. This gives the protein CASSLVGFDSYEQYF.